Described below is a single TCR beta chain sequence and its context. Its antigen target is currently unknown. The input lacks base qualities; no much larger clone sits a single base away. Samples from volunteer blood donors who had recovered from COVID-19 were contributed by a second Seattle source. Whole blood was collected in K2EDTA tubes by collaborating institutions according to the institutions' own protocols. For TCRbeta analysis, collaborator samples were shipped as frozen whole blood, as isolated PBMCs, or as DNA extracted from either sample type. TCRbeta CDR3 regions were amplified from genomic DNA by means of the immunoSEQ Assay, a bias-controlled multiplex PCR. The authors' analysis ran thus. The number of nucleated cells in each sample was estimated from the amplification of reference gene primers within the assay. Sequence reads were collapsed and filtered to measure the absolute abundance of every unique TCRbeta CDR3 rearrangement. For each sample, productive Simpson clonality was calculated as the square root of Simpson's diversity index across productive rearrangements. TCRdb stores this immuneACCESS table with in-frame sequences only. Part of the clones is absent; in the studies checked, under half of the shortfall reflects unresolved V genes, and no reason is known for the rest. For V, J and clone size, that table is used; D and trimming come from the DNA. Counted in this sample were around 290,000 clones; about 90% of them appeared once. The ten largest make up approximately 7.8% of the sample.

This record comes from a study of blood T cell repertoires in COVID-19 (dated by TCRdb to the early 2020s). For context, the study as a whole: Samples from collaborators originated in the United States, Italy and Spain and spanned both the acute and convalescent phases of COVID-19. Where HLA class I and class II types were available, the types were taken from metadata supplied by the sample provider, not from assay-based typing. A de-identified subject ID, COVID-19 status, age in years and sex were almost always included in the sample metadata. The material from the prospective study consisted of cDNA or gDNA derived from T cells, B-cell-depleted T cells, or PBMCs. The samples were drawn from two sources: the first 160 participants of the ongoing ImmuneRACE study, and over 1,000 subjects contributed by 6 global collaborators. The dataset comprised deeply sampled blood TCRbeta repertoires from subjects exposed to, actively infected with, or recovered from COVID-19. The repertoires were made available in a free public database intended to serve as a resource for research on the immune response to SARS-CoV-2.

Overall study outcomes, separate from this receptor: The amount of clinical and demographic metadata varied by source and participant and was provided uncurated.

The CDR3 contains 16 residues, cysteine and phenylalanine counted. The CDR3 DNA has 48 bases and is translated from base 1. Compared with germline, V lacks 6 bases and J lacks 2 bases; bases without a gene match: 10. Sequences MDHEN (CDR1) and SYDVKM (CDR2) are obtained from the germline V gene. Sequencing used peripheral blood. Recombination connected TRBV28 to TRBJ2-3, with TRBD2 identical over 8 junction bases. This TCR was sampled from a woman in her fifties or sixties who had recovered from COVID-19. The DNA is TGTGCCAGCAGCTCTAGACTAGCGCGAGACACAGATACGCAGTATTTT. It specifies CASSSRLARDTDTQYF.